This T cell receptor (beta chain) comes out of a study of T cell responses to AZD1222 COVID-19 vaccine. The CDR3 extends over 21 amino acids. Germline CDR1 and CDR2: SGHVS and FQNEAQ. V was clipped by 5 bases and J by 2 bases; unmatched bases: 16. A note on this clone: Its antigen is not known.

The table came from immunoSEQ multiplex PCR; TCRdb's copy has only in-frame clones and leaves some out. The sample contains some 150,000 clones, 90% of which appear only once. Study-level findings and limits: Spike regions recognized by vaccine-associated CD4 TCRs spanned the protein, led by 160-218 and 743-854.

This TCR was sampled from an adult who received the AZD1222 COVID-19 vaccine. The V and J genes are TRBV7-8 and TRBJ2-1, with 15 bases lining up with TRBD2. Material: peripheral blood, obtained 28 days after the second AZD1222 dose. CDR3 amino acids: CASSLTRKGLAGGVAYNEQFF. DNA of the CDR3: TGTGCCAGCAGCCTGACCCGGAAGGGACTAGCGGGAGGAGTCGCCTACAATGAGCAGTTCTTC.